This T cell receptor (beta chain) was profiled in a study of identical twins. Study-wide results and limits: Low generation-probability sequences were in excess among twin-shared out-of-frame alpha sequences.

A remark on this clonotype: Its antigen is not known.

Germline CDR1 reads DFQATT; CDR2 reads SNEGSKA (reference sequence). CDR3 size: 16 residues. V shed 2 bases, J shed 4 bases, and the junction held 4 bases outside the gene matches. TCRdb processed the 5' RACE reads anew with MiXCR; each CDR3 protein has one entry. The table has about 520,000 distinct CDR3 sequences, roughly 21% seen once. This sample also belongs to another study, concerning T cells expressing NK-cell markers.

This receptor was obtained from a woman younger than 30 in good health. J is TRBJ2-1 and V is TRBV20-1, with 14 bases fitting TRBD2. Sequencing used CD4+ T cells sorted from blood. Here the CDR3 DNA reads TGCAGTGCTAGAACGACTAGCGGGGGGGCTTACAATGAGCAGTTCTTC. As protein: CSARTTSGGAYNEQFF.